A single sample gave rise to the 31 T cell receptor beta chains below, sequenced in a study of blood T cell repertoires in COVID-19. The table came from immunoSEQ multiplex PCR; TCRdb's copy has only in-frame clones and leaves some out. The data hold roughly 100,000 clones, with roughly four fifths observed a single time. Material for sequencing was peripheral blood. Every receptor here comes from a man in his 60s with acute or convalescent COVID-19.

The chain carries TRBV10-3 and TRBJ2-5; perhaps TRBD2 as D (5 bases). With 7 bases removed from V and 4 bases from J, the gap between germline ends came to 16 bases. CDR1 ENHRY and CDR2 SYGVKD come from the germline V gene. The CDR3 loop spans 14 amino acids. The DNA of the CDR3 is TGTGCCATCATGGCCCCCCGGAGGCCAGAGACCCAGTACTTC. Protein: CAIMAPRRPETQYF.

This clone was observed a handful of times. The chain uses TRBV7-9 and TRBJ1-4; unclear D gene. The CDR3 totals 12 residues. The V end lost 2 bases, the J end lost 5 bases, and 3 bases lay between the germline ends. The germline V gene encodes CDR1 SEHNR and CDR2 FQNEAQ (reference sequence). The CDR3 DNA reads TGTGCCAGCAGCTTAATAAATGAAAAACTGTTTTTT. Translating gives CASSLINEKLFF. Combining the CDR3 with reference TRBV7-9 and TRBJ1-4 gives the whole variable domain DTGVSQNPRHKITKRGQNVTFRCDPISEHNRLYWYRQTLGQGPEFLTYFQNEAQLEKSRLLSDRFSAERPKGSFSTLEIQRTEQGDSAMYLCASSLINEKLFFGSGTQLSVL.

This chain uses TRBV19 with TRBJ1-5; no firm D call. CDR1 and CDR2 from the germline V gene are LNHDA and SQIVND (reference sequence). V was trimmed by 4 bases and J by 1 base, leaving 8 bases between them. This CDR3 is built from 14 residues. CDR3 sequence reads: CASSSAGSNQPQHF. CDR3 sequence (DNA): TGTGCCAGTAGTAGCGCCGGGAGCAATCAGCCCCAGCATTTT. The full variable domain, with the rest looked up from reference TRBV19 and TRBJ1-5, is DGGITQSPKYLFRKEGQNVTLSCEQNLNHDAMYWYRQDPGQGLRLIYYSQIVNDFQKGDIAEGYSVSREKKESFPLTVTSAQKNPTAFYLCASSSAGSNQPQHFGDGTRLSIL.

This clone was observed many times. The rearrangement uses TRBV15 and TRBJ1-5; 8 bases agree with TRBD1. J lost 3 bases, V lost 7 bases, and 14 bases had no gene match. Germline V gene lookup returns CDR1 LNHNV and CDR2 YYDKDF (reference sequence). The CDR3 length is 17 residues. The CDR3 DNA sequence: TGTGCCACCAAGGGAGGTTTTAGGCAGGGGGCCAATCAGCCCCAGCATTTT. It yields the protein CATKGGFRQGANQPQHF.

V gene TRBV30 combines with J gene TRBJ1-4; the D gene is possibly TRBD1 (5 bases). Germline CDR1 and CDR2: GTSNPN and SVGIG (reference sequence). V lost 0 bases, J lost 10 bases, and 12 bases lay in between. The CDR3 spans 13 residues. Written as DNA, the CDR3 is TGTGCCTGGAGTGTACGGGTCGGGGGAAAACTGTTTTTT. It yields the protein CAWSVRVGGKLFF.

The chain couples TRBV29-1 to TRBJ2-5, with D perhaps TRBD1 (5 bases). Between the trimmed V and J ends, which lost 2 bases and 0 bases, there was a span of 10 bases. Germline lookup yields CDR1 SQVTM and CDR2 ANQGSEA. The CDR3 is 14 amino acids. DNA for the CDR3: TGCAGCGTTGAAACAGGAAGGTACCAAGAGACCCAGTACTTC. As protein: CSVETGRYQETQYF.

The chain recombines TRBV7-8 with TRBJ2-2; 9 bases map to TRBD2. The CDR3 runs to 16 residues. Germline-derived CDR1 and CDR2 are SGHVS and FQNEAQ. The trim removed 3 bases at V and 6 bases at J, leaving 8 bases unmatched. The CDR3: CASSLIAGVQAGELFF. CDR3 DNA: TGTGCCAGCAGCTTGATAGCGGGAGTGCAGGCCGGGGAGCTGTTTTTT.

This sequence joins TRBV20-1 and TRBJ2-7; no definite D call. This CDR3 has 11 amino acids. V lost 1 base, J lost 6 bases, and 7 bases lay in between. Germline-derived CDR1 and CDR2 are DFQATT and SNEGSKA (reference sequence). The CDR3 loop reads CSARAGFEQYF. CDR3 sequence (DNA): TGCAGTGCTAGAGCCGGTTTCGAGCAGTACTTC.

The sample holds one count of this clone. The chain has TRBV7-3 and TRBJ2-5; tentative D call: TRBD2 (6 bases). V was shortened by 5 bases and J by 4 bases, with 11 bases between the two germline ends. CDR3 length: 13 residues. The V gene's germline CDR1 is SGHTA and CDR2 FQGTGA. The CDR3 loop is CASSRMGGETQYF. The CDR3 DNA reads TGTGCCAGCAGCCGAATGGGAGGAGAGACCCAGTACTTC.

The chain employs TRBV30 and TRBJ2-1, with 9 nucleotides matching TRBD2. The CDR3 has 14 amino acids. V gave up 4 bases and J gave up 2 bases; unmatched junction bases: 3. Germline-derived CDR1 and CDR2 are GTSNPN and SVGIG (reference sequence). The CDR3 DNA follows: TGTGCCTGGATGCTAGCGGGGACCTACAATGAGCAGTTCTTC. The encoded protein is CAWMLAGTYNEQFF.

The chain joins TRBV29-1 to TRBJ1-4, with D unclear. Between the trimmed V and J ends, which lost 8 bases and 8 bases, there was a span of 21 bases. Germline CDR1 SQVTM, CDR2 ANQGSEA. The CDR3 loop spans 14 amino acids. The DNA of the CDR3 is TGCAGCTACTCTCTTGTGGAGGGTTCGGAAAAACTGTTTTTT. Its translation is CSYSLVEGSEKLFF.

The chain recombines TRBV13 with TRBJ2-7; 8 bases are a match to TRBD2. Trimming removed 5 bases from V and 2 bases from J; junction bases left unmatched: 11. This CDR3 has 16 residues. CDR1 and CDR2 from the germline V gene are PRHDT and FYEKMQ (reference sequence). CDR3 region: CASSRSGLAMPYEQYF. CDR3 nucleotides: TGTGCCAGCAGCCGCTCCGGACTAGCAATGCCCTACGAGCAGTACTTC.

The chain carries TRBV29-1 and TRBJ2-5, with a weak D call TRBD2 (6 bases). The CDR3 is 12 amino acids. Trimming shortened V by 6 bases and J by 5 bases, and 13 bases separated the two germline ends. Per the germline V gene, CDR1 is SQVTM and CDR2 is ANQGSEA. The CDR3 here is CSVRGPVETQYF. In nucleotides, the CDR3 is TGCAGCGTGCGGGGCCCTGTGGAGACCCAGTACTTC.

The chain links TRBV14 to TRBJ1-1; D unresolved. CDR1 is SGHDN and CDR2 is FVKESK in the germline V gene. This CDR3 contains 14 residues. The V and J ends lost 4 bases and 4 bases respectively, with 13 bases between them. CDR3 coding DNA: TGTGCCAGCAGCCTTGAAACCGGGAGCACTGAAGCTTTCTTT. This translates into CASSLETGSTEAFF.

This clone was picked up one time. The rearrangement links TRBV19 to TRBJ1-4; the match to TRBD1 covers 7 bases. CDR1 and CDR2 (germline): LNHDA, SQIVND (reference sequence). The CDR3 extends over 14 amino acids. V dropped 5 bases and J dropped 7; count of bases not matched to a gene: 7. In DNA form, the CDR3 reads TGTGCCAGTAGTCCGGGACAGTGGGGTGAAAAACTGTTTTTT. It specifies CASSPGQWGEKLFF.

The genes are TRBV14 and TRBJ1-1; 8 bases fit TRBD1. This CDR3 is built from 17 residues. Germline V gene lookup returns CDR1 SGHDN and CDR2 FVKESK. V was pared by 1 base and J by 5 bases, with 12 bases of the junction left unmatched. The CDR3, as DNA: TGTGCCAGCAGCCAAGCAGGGGGCTGGTACCAAGGGACTGAAGCTTTCTTT. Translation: CASSQAGGWYQGTEAFF. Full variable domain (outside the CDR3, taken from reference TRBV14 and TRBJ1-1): EAGVTQFPSHSVIEKGQTVTLRCDPISGHDNLYWYRRVMGKEIKFLLHFVKESKQDESGMPNNRFLAERTGGTYSTLKVQPAELEDSGVYFCASSQAGGWYQGTEAFFGQGTRLTVV.

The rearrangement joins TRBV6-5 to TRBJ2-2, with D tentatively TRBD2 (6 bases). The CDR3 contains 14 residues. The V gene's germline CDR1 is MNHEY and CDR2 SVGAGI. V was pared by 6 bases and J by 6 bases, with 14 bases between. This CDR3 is CASRLLAFPGELFF. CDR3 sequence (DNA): TGTGCCAGCAGGTTACTAGCATTCCCCGGGGAGCTGTTTTTT.

The DNA of the CDR3 is TGTGCCAGCAGTCCACAGGGTATTGGCTCCTACAATGAGCAGTTCTTC. It specifies CASSPQGIGSYNEQFF. The chain employs TRBV7-3 and TRBJ2-1; a weak D match, TRBD1 (6 bases). The CDR3 is made up of 16 amino acids. V was trimmed by 6 bases and J by 0 bases, leaving 15 bases between them. CDR1 and CDR2 from the germline V gene are SGHTA and FQGTGA.

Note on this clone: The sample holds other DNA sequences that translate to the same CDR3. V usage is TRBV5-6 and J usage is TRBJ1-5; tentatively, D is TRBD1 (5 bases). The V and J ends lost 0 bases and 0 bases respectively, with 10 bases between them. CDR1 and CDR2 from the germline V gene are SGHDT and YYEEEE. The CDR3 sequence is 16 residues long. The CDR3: CASSLAGGSSNQPQHF. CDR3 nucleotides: TGTGCCAGCAGCTTGGCCGGGGGGAGTAGCAATCAGCCCCAGCATTTT.

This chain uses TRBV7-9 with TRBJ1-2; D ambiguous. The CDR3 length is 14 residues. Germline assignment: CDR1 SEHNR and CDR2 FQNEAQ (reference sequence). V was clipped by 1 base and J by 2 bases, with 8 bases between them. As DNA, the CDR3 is TGTGCCAGCAGCTTAGGGACTCAGAACTATGGCTACACCTTC. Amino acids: CASSLGTQNYGYTF.

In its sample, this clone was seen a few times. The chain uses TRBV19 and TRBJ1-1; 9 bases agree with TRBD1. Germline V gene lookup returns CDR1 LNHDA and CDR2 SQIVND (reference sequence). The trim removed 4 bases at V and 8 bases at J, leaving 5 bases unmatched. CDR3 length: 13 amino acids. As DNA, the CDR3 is TGTGCCAGTAGTACAATGGACAGGGGAGAAGCTTTCTTT. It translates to CASSTMDRGEAFF.

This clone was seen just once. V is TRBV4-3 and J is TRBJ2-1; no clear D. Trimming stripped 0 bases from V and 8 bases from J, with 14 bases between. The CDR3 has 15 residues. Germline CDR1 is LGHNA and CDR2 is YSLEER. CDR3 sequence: CASSQDGAYVDEQFF. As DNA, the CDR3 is TGCGCCAGCAGCCAAGATGGTGCCTATGTGGATGAGCAGTTCTTC.

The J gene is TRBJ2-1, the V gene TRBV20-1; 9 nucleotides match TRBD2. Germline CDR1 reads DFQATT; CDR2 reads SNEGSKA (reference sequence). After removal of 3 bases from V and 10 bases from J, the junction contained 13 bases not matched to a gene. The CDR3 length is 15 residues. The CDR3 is CSASLAGQETQEQFF. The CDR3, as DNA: TGCAGTGCTAGTCTAGCGGGACAAGAGACCCAGGAGCAGTTCTTC.

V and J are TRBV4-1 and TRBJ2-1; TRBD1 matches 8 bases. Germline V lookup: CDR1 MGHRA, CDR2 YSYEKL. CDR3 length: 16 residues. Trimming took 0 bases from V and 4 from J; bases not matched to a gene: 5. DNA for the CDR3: TGCGCCAGCAGCCAAGATGGTCAGGGGGCTTACAATGAGCAGTTCTTC. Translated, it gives CASSQDGQGAYNEQFF.

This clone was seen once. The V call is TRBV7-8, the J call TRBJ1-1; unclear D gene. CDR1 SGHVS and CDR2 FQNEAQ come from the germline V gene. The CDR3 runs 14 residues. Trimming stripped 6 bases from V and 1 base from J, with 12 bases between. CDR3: CASRHLGRNTEAFF. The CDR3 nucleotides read TGTGCCAGCAGGCACCTCGGTCGGAACACTGAAGCTTTCTTT.

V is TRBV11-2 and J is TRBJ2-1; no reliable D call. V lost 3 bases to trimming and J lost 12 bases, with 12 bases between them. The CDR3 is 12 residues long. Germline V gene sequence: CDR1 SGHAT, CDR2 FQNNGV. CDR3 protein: CASSLELPRQFF. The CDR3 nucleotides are TGTGCCAGCAGCTTGGAACTACCGCGGCAGTTCTTC.

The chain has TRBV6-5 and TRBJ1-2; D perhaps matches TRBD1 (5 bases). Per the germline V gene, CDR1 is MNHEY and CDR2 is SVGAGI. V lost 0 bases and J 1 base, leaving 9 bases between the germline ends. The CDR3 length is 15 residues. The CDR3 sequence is CASSYSQGGNYGYTF. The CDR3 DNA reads TGTGCCAGCAGTTACTCCCAGGGAGGTAACTATGGCTACACCTTC.

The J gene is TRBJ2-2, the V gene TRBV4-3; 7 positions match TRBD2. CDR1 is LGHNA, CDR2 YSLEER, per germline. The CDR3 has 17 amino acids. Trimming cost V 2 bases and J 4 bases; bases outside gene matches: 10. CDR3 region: CASSQNYVGTTTGELFF. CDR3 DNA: TGCGCCAGCAGCCAAAATTATGTAGGGACTACCACCGGGGAGCTGTTTTTT.

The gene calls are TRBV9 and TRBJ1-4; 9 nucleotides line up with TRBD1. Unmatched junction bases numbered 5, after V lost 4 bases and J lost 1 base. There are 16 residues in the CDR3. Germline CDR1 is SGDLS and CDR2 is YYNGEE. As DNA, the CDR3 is TGTGCCAGCAGCCCTACAGGGGGCTTAACTAATGAAAAACTGTTTTTT. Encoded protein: CASSPTGGLTNEKLFF. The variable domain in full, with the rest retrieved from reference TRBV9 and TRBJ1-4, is DSGVTQTPKHLITATGQRVTLRCSPRSGDLSVYWYQQSLDQGLQFLIQYYNGEERAKGNILERFSAQQFPDLHSELNLSSLELGDSALYFCASSPTGGLTNEKLFFGSGTQLSVL.

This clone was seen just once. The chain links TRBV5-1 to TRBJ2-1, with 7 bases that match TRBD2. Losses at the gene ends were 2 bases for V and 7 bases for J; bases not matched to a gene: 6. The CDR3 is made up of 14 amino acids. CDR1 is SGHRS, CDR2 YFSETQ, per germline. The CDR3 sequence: CASSLRASGNEQFF. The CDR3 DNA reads TGCGCCAGCAGCTTAAGGGCTAGCGGTAATGAGCAGTTCTTC.

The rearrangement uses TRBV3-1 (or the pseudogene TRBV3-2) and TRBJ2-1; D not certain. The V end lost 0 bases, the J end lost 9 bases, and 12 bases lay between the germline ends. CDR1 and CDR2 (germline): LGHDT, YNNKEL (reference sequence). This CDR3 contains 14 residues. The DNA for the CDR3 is TGTGCCAGCAGCCAAGATCGCGGAGATAGTGAGCAGTTCTTC. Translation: CASSQDRGDSEQFF.